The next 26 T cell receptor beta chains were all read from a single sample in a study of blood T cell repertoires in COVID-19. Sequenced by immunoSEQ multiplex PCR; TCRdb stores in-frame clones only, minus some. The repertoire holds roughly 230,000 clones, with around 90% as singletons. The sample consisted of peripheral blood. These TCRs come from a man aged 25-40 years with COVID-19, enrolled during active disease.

The CDR3 protein is CASSRRSTVGGYTF. CDR3 coding DNA: TGCGCCAGCAGCAGACGATCGACAGTAGGAGGCTACACCTTC. This chain joins TRBV5-1 and TRBJ1-2; possibly TRBD1 for D (5 bases). The length of the CDR3 is 14 residues. Between the trimmed V and J ends, which lost 4 bases and 8 bases, there was a span of 18 bases. CDR1 is SGHRS and CDR2 is YFSETQ in the germline V gene.

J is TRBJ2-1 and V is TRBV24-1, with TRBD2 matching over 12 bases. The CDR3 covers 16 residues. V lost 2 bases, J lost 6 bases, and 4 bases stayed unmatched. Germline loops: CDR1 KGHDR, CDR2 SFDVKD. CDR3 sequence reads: CATSDSQGLAGNEQFF. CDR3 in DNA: TGTGCCACCAGTGATTCCCAGGGACTAGCGGGCAATGAGCAGTTCTTC.

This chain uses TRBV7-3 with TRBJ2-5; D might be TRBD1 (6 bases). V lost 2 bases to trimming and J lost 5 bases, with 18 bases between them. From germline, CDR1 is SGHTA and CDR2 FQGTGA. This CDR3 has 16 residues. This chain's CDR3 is CASSLEPYQGRETQYF. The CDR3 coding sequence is TGTGCCAGCAGCTTAGAGCCCTACCAGGGGCGGGAGACCCAGTACTTC.

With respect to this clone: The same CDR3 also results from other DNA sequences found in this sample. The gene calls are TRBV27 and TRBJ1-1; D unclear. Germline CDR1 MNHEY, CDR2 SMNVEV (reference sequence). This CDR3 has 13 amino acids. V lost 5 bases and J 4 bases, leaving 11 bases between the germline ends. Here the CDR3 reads CASSPLGGTEAFF. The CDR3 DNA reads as TGTGCCAGCAGTCCATTGGGAGGCACTGAAGCTTTCTTT.

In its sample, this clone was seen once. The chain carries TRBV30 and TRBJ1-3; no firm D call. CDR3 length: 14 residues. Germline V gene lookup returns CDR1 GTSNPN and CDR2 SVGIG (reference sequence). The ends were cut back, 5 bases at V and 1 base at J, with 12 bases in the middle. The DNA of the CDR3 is TGTGCCTGGGACCCTAGGAGTTCTGGAAACACCATATATTTT. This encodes CAWDPRSSGNTIYF.

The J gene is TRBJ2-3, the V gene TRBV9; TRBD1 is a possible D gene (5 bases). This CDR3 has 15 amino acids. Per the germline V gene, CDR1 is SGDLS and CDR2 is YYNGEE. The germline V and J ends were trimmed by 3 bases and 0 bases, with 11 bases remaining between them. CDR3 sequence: CASSALRGSTDTQYF. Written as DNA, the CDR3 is TGTGCCAGCAGCGCGCTTAGGGGAAGCACAGATACGCAGTATTTT.

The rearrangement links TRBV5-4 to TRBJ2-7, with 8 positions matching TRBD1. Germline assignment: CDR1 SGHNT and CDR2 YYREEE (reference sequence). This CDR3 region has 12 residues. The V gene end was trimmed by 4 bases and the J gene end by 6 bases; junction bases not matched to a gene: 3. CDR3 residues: CASSIDRGEQYF. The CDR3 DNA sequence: TGTGCCAGCAGCATCGACAGGGGCGAGCAGTACTTC.

The CDR3 nucleotides read TGTGCTAGTGGTCGACAGGGACATTCAGATACGCAGTATTTT. It yields the protein CASGRQGHSDTQYF. The chain links TRBV12-5 to TRBJ2-3, with 7 bases matching TRBD1. Trimming at V came to 5 bases and at J to 4 bases, leaving 6 bases not matched to a gene. Germline values: CDR1 LGHNT, CDR2 FRNRAP. The CDR3 has 14 residues.

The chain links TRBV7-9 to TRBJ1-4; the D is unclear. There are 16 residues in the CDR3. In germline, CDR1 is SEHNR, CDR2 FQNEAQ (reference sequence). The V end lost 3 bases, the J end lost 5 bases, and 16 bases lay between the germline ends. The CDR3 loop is CASSFTSLSPNEKLFF. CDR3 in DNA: TGTGCCAGCAGCTTCACTTCTCTATCCCCAAATGAAAAACTGTTTTTT.

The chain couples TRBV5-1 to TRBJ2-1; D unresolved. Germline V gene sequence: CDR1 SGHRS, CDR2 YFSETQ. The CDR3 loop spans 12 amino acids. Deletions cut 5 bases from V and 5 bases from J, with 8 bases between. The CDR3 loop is CASSAGNNEQFF. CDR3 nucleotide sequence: TGCGCCAGCAGTGCAGGCAACAATGAGCAGTTCTTC.

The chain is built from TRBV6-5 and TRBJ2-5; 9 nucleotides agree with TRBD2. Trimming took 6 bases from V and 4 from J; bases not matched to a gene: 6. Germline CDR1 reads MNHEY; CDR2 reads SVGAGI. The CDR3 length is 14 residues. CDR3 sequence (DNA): TGTGCCAGCAGGGGAGGACTAGCGTTAGAGACCCAGTACTTC. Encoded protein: CASRGGLALETQYF.

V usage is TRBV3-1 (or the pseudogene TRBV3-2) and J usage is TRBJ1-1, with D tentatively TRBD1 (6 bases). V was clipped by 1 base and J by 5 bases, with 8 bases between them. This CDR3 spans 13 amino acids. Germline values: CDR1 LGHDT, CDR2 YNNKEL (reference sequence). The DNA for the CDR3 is TGTGCCAGCAGCCAAGCAGGGGTGACTGAAGCTTTCTTT. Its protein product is CASSQAGVTEAFF.

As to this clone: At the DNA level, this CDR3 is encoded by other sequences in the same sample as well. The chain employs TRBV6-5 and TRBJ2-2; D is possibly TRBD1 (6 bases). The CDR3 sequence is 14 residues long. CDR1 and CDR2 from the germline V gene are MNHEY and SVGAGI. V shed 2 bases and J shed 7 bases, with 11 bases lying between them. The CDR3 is CASSYQTGYGELFF. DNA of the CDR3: TGTGCCAGCAGTTACCAAACAGGGTACGGGGAGCTGTTTTTT.

The CDR3 DNA reads TGTGCCAGCAGTGGGCTCGAGCGGGGGGGCGTTTGGCAAGAGACCCAGTACTTC. It translates to CASSGLERGGVWQETQYF. V is TRBV2 and J is TRBJ2-5; 10 nucleotides match TRBD2. Germline-derived CDR1 and CDR2 are SNHLY and FYNNEI. This CDR3 spans 18 amino acids. V lost 4 bases and J lost 2; bases outside the gene matches: 13.

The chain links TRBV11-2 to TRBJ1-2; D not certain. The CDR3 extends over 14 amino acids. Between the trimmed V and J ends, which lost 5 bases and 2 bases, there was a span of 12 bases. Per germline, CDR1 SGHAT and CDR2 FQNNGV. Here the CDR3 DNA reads TGTGCCAGCAGCCTAGGCCGGGTAAACTATGGCTACACCTTC. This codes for CASSLGRVNYGYTF.

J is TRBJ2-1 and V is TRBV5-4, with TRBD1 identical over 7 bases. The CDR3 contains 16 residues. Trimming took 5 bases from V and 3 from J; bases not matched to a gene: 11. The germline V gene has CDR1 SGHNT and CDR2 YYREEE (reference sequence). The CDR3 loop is CASRPPGTDRYNEQFF. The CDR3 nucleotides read TGTGCCAGCAGACCTCCCGGGACAGACCGCTACAATGAGCAGTTCTTC.

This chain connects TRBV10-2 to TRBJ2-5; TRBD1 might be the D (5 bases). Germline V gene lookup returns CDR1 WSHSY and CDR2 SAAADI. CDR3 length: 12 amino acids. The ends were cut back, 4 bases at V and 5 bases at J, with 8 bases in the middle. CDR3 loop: CASSVRAETQYF. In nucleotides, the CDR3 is TGCGCCAGCAGTGTCAGGGCGGAGACCCAGTACTTC.

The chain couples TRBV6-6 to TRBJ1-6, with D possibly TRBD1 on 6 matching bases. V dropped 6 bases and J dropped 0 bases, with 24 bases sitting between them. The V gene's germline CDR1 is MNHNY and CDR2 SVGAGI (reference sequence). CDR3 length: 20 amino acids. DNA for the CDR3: TGTGCCAGCAGCCAACCCCGAAAAGGGGGAGTAGGCTCCTATAATTCACCCCTCCACTTT. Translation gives CASSQPRKGGVGSYNSPLHF.

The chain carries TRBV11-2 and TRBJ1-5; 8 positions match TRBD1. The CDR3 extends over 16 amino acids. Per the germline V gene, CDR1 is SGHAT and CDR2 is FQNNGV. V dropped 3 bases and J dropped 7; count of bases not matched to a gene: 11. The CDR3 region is CASSFPLDRGEQPQHF. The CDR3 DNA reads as TGTGCCAGCAGCTTTCCCCTTGACAGGGGTGAACAGCCCCAGCATTTT.

The CDR3 DNA follows: TGTGCCAGCCATCTCCCGGGACGGGAGACCTACGAGCAGTACTTC. This gives the protein CASHLPGRETYEQYF. V is TRBV11-2 and J is TRBJ2-7; a weak D match, TRBD2 (6 bases). The CDR3 length is 15 residues. In germline, CDR1 is SGHAT, CDR2 FQNNGV. Trimming took off 8 bases at V and 2 bases at J, with 19 bases between the two ends.

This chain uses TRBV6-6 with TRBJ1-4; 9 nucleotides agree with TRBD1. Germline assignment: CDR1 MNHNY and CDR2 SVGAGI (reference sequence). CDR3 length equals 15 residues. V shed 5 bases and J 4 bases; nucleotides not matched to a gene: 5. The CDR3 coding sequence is TGTGCCAGCAGTCACAGGGGGCTGGGTAATGAAAAACTGTTTTTT. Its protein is CASSHRGLGNEKLFF.

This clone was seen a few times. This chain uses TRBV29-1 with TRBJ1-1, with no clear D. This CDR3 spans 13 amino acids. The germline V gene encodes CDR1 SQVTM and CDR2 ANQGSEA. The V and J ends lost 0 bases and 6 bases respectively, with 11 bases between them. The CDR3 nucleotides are TGCAGCGTTGAAGAAGCCGGGGTCCCTGAAGCTTTCTTT. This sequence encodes CSVEEAGVPEAFF. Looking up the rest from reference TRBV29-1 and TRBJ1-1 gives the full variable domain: SAVISQKPSRDICQRGTSLTIQCQVDSQVTMMFWYRQQPGQSLTLIATANQGSEATYESGFVIDKFPISRPNLTFSTLTVSNMSPEDSSIYLCSVEEAGVPEAFFGQGTRLTVV.

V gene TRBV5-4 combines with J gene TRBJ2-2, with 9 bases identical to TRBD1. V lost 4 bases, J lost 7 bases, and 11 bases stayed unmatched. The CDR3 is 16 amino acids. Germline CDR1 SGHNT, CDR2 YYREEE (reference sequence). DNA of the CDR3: TGTGCCAGCAGCGCCCCGGGACAGGGCTGGGGCGGGGAGCTGTTTTTT. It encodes CASSAPGQGWGGELFF.

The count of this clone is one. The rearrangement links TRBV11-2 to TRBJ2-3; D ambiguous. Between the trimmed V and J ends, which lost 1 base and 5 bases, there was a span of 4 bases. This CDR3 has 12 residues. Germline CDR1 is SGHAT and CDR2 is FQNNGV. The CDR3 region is CASSLAGDTQYF. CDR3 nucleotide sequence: TGTGCCAGCAGCTTAGCGGGAGATACGCAGTATTTT.

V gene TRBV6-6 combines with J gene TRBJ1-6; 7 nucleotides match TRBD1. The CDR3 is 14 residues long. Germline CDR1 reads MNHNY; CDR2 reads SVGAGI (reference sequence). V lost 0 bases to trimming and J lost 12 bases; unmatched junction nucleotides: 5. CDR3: CASSYSTGDEPLHF. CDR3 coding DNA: TGTGCCAGCAGTTACTCTACAGGGGATGAACCCCTCCACTTT.

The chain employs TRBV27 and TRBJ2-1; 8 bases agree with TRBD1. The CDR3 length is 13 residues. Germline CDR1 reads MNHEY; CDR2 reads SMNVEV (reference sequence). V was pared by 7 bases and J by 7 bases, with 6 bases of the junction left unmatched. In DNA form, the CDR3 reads TGTGCCAGCACCCTAACAGGGGGGAATGAGCAGTTCTTC. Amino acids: CASTLTGGNEQFF.